The subject of this entry is one TCR beta chain. This specimen belongs to a study of blood T cell repertoires in COVID-19. Overall study context: Both acute and convalescent COVID-19 samples were obtained from the United States, Italy and Spain. PBMCs, B-cell-depleted T cells, or T cells provided the cDNA or gDNA that made up the material.

This CDR3 has 15 amino acids. CDR1 and CDR2 (germline): DFQATT, SNEGSKA (reference sequence). Trimming shortened V by 3 bases and J by 0 bases, and 11 bases separated the two germline ends. Data came from immunoSEQ multiplex PCR; TCRdb stores just in-frame clones and leaves some out. The sample lists approximately 47,000 clones, less than 85% occurring once. J is TRBJ1-4 and V is TRBV20-1; D not certain. The sequence was collected from a man in his 60s with acute or convalescent COVID-19. Source material: peripheral blood. CDR3 nucleotides: TGCAGTGCTAGTTTAACGGTGGCAACTAATGAAAAACTGTTTTTT. This gives the protein CSASLTVATNEKLFF.